Each of the 18 T cell receptor beta chains below was sequenced from the same sample in a study of T cells in Graves' hyperthyroidism and ophthalmopathy. The TCR beta CDR3 regions underwent amplification using RNA transcripts as the source. The study used the HTBI primer set for a first-round RT-PCR of the TCR CDR3. TCRdb reprocessed the multiplex PCR reads via MiXCR and lists one record per CDR3 protein. The repertoire holds approximately 700,000 distinct CDR3 sequences, about 16% seen once, with over 7.5% in the top ten. The sequencing input was blood. These receptors were taken from a man aged 18 to 29 with Graves' hyperthyroidism.

This clonotype was found many times. This chain joins TRBV10-3 and TRBJ1-1; D unclear. The V gene's germline CDR1 is ENHRY and CDR2 SYGVKD. V gave up 4 bases and J gave up 1 base, with 7 bases separating them. The length of the CDR3 is 13 residues. The CDR3 coding sequence is TGTGCCATCAGTGCGGCCAGGAACACTGAAGCTTTCTTT. Encoded protein: CAISAARNTEAFF.

This clonotype was recorded many times. The rearrangement uses TRBV28 and TRBJ2-7; 8 bases match TRBD1. CDR3 length: 13 residues. The V gene end was trimmed by 8 bases and the J gene end by 7 bases; junction bases not matched to a gene: 10. Germline V gene sequence: CDR1 MDHEN, CDR2 SYDVKM. The CDR3 sequence is CASADRGRGEQYF. The CDR3 DNA sequence: TGTGCCAGCGCCGACAGGGGAAGAGGGGAGCAGTACTTC.

This clonotype has at least ten counts. J is TRBJ1-5 and V is TRBV12-3 or TRBV12-4; D remains unclear. Between the trimmed V and J ends, which lost 8 bases and 0 bases, there was a span of 14 bases. This CDR3 contains 15 residues. DNA of the CDR3: TGTGCCAGCCGCTATGGGAGTTATAGCAATCAGCCCCAGCATTTT. Protein product: CASRYGSYSNQPQHF.

The chain employs TRBV20-1 and TRBJ2-3, with TRBD2 matching over 11 bases. Germline CDR1 is DFQATT and CDR2 is SNEGSKA (reference sequence). V lost 1 base to trimming and J lost 0 bases; unmatched junction nucleotides: 9. CDR3 length: 18 residues. The CDR3 DNA reads TGCAGTGCTAGAGGGCCGGGACTAGCGGTTTCTAGCACAGATACGCAGTATTTT. Amino acids: CSARGPGLAVSSTDTQYF.

This clonotype was picked up a small number of times. The gene calls are TRBV28 and TRBJ1-2; tentatively, D is TRBD1 (5 bases). The V end was cut by 1 base, the J end by 8 bases, with 17 bases between. The CDR3 spans 15 residues. CDR1 and CDR2 (germline): MDHEN, SYDVKM. The CDR3 DNA reads as TGTGCCAGCAGTTTATACGGGGACCCGCCGAGAGGCTACACCTTC. Amino acid sequence: CASSLYGDPPRGYTF.

The table lists this clonotype with a few counts. This chain links TRBV29-1 with TRBJ2-1, with D unresolved. V was trimmed by 4 bases and J by 7 bases, leaving 17 bases between them. Germline V CDR1 and CDR2: SQVTM, ANQGSEA. CDR3 length: 14 amino acids. The CDR3 nucleotides read TGCAGCGTTGCTCATGATAACCGCCTAAATGAGCAGTTCTTC. It encodes CSVAHDNRLNEQFF.

This clonotype was recorded a few times. The chain uses TRBV5-4 and TRBJ2-7, with D possibly TRBD2 on 6 matching bases. The CDR3 runs to 13 residues. Trimming removed 6 bases at V and 7 bases at J, with 17 bases between. CDR1 is SGHNT and CDR2 is YYREEE in the germline V gene (reference sequence). The CDR3 nucleotides are TGTGCCAGCACGCGCGGCCTGGAGGGTGAGCAGTACTTC. As protein: CASTRGLEGEQYF.

This clonotype turned up a few times. The chain links TRBV29-1 to TRBJ1-5; 9 nucleotides line up with TRBD1. The trim removed 6 bases at V and 4 bases at J, leaving 7 bases unmatched. Germline lookup yields CDR1 SQVTM and CDR2 ANQGSEA. CDR3 size: 14 residues. CDR3 sequence: CSVIGTGINQPQHF. In DNA, the CDR3 is TGCAGCGTGATCGGGACAGGGATTAATCAGCCCCAGCATTTT.

This chain connects TRBV5-1 to TRBJ2-5, with a possible D match to TRBD2 (5 bases). Germline lookup yields CDR1 SGHRS and CDR2 YFSETQ. The CDR3 is 13 residues long. Trimming took off 2 bases at V and 4 bases at J, with 9 bases between the two ends. The CDR3 is CASSLSRAETQYF. The CDR3 nucleotides are TGCGCCAGCAGCTTATCGAGGGCAGAGACCCAGTACTTC.

The chain employs TRBV7-9 and TRBJ2-7; 7 bases map to TRBD2. This CDR3 contains 13 residues. V lost 5 bases to trimming and J lost 4 bases; unmatched junction nucleotides: 5. Germline-derived CDR1 and CDR2 are SEHNR and FQNEAQ (reference sequence). The CDR3 protein is CASSRDYIYEQYF. The DNA for the CDR3 is TGTGCCAGCAGCCGGGACTACATTTACGAGCAGTACTTC.

Regarding this clonotype: A much more abundant neighbour one base away suggests this may be a read error. V and J are TRBV15 and TRBJ1-2; TRBD1 is a possible D gene (5 bases). Trimming pared 1 base from V and 0 bases from J, leaving 15 bases between. The CDR3 is 17 residues long. CDR1 is LNHNV, CDR2 YYDKDF, per germline (reference sequence). The CDR3 loop is CATSRAAVTGANYGYTF. The DNA of the CDR3 is TGTGCCACCAGCAGAGCTGCTGTTACAGGAGCTAACTATGGCTACACCTTC.

Here the CDR3 reads CSARNRGLDEKLFF. CDR3 in DNA: TGCAGTGCTAGAAACAGGGGGCTGGATGAAAAACTGTTTTTT. J is TRBJ1-4 and V is TRBV20-1; 9 nucleotides agree with TRBD1. The CDR3 loop spans 14 amino acids. V was pared by 2 bases and J by 6 bases, with 4 bases of the junction left unmatched. Germline V gene data show CDR1 as DFQATT and CDR2 as SNEGSKA (reference sequence).

This clonotype has ten or more counts. This CDR3 reads CAIGRTSGNRETQYF. The CDR3 DNA reads TGTGCCATCGGCCGGACTAGCGGGAACCGAGAGACCCAGTACTTC. The V and J genes are TRBV10-3 and TRBJ2-5; 12 bases agree with TRBD2. With 8 bases clipped from V and 4 bases from J, the junction kept 8 bases outside the gene matches. Per the germline V gene, CDR1 is ENHRY and CDR2 is SYGVKD. The CDR3 has 15 amino acids.

Remarks on this clonotype: A read error is likely, as this CDR3 ends without the conserved phenylalanine or tryptophan. V usage is TRBV28 and J usage is TRBJ1-5; the match to TRBD1 covers 10 bases. Trimming removed 7 bases from V and 3 bases from J; junction bases left unmatched: 12. CDR1 and CDR2 (germline): MDHEN, SYDVKM. The CDR3 length is 17 residues. The CDR3, as DNA: TGTGCCAGCAAACAACGGTGGGGACAGGGGCACAATCAGCCCCAGCATCTT. It yields the protein CASKQRWGQGHNQPQHL.

This clonotype was seen repeatedly, ten times or more. The gene calls are TRBV12-3 or TRBV12-4 and TRBJ1-5; D remains unclear. V gave up 2 bases and J gave up 0 bases, with 11 bases separating them. The length of the CDR3 is 16 residues. The CDR3 region is CASSLNGAYSNQPQHF. DNA for the CDR3: TGTGCCAGCAGTTTAAACGGCGCTTATAGCAATCAGCCCCAGCATTTT.

This clonotype was counted at least ten times. This rearrangement joins TRBV11-2 to TRBJ1-1, with D maybe TRBD1 (6 bases). This CDR3 comprises 13 residues. V lost 3 bases and J 6 bases, leaving 11 bases between the germline ends. Germline V gene data show CDR1 as SGHAT and CDR2 as FQNNGV. The CDR3 spells CASSFSRGAEAFF. For the CDR3, the DNA is TGTGCCAGCAGCTTTAGCAGGGGAGCTGAAGCTTTCTTT.

This clonotype was counted between two and nine times. This chain connects TRBV20-1 to TRBJ2-3, with 9 bases matching TRBD2. V dropped 0 bases and J dropped 4; count of bases not matched to a gene: 2. This CDR3 spans 14 amino acids. Germline V gene lookup returns CDR1 DFQATT and CDR2 SNEGSKA (reference sequence). The CDR3 bases are TGCAGTGCTAGAGATAGCGGGAGCGCAGATACGCAGTATTTT. Its protein product is CSARDSGSADTQYF.

J is TRBJ1-6 and V is TRBV27; no firm D call. CDR3 size: 13 residues. Germline V gene data show CDR1 as MNHEY and CDR2 as SMNVEV (reference sequence). The germline V and J ends were trimmed by 2 bases and 7 bases, with 6 bases remaining between them. The CDR3 reads CASSLTANSPLHF. The CDR3 coding sequence is TGTGCCAGCAGTTTAACAGCCAATTCACCCCTCCACTTT.